This passage covers 17 T cell receptor beta chains from one sample sequenced in a study of breast tumors, draining lymph nodes, adjacent tissues. TCRdb re-analysed the multiplex PCR reads in MiXCR, keeping a single row per CDR3 protein. The table lists about 140,000 distinct CDR3 sequences, about 31% of them singletons. Axillary draining lymph nodes of breast cancer patients supplied the node samples. Sequenced sample: axillary lymph node tissue. Receptors originate from a female donor with breast cancer. Some clones in this sample may be carry-over from other donors' samples.

This clonotype was counted many times. V usage is TRBV7-2 and J usage is TRBJ2-3; D perhaps matches TRBD1 (6 bases). There are 14 residues in the CDR3. Per germline, CDR1 SGHTA and CDR2 FQGNSA. The V and J ends lost 4 bases and 4 bases respectively, with 12 bases between them. DNA of the CDR3: TGTGCCAGCAGCTACGGACAGTTACCAGATACGCAGTATTTT. Amino acid sequence: CASSYGQLPDTQYF.

At least ten counts were recorded for this clonotype. The V gene is TRBV5-5, the J gene TRBJ2-1, with 12 bases fitting TRBD2. Germline CDR1 reads SGHKS; CDR2 reads YYEKEE (reference sequence). V was pared by 4 bases and J by 6 bases, with 8 bases of the junction left unmatched. The length of the CDR3 is 16 residues. CDR3 DNA sequence: TGTGCCAGCAGCGTACCTAGCGGGGGGGCCCTCAATGAGCAGTTCTTC. It is translated as CASSVPSGGALNEQFF.

This clonotype was picked up many times. The chain links TRBV5-1 to TRBJ2-1; TRBD1 aligns across 7 bases. CDR1 is SGHRS and CDR2 is YFSETQ in the germline V gene. V shed 2 bases, J shed 7 bases, and the junction held 3 bases outside the gene matches. This CDR3 is built from 13 residues. The CDR3 DNA is TGCGCCAGCAGCTTACAGGGGTGGAATGAGCAGTTCTTC. Translated: CASSLQGWNEQFF.

This clonotype was counted at least ten times. J is TRBJ2-5 and V is TRBV2, with a possible D match to TRBD1 (5 bases). Trimming took 7 bases from V and 3 from J, leaving 6 bases between them. The CDR3 is made up of 11 amino acids. From germline, CDR1 is SNHLY and CDR2 FYNNEI. CDR3: CASKGEETQYF. CDR3 nucleotide sequence: TGTGCCAGCAAAGGGGAAGAGACCCAGTACTTC.

Ten or more counts support this clonotype. The chain is built from TRBV7-9 and TRBJ2-3; 9 nucleotides agree with TRBD1. The CDR3 spans 15 residues. The ends lost 11 bases at V and 1 base at J; junction bases unmatched: 10. Germline V gene lookup returns CDR1 SEHNR and CDR2 FQNEAQ (reference sequence). The CDR3 DNA sequence: TGTGCCGTGCGCACAGGGGGCGCTGGCACAGATACGCAGTATTTT. Amino acid sequence: CAVRTGGAGTDTQYF. The whole variable domain, remainder taken from reference TRBV7-9 and TRBJ2-3, is DTGVSQNPRHKITKRGQNVTFRCDPISEHNRLYWYRQTLGQGPEFLTYFQNEAQLEKSRLLSDRFSAERPKGSFSTLEIQRTEQGDSAMYLCAVRTGGAGTDTQYFGPGTRLTVL.

This clonotype came up many times. This chain connects TRBV4-2 to TRBJ1-2; 8 nucleotides agree with TRBD1. Germline values: CDR1 LGHNA, CDR2 YNFKEQ. The CDR3 runs to 14 residues. Trimming cost V 5 bases and J 2 bases; bases outside gene matches: 4. The CDR3 coding sequence is TGTGCCAGCAGCTCCTGGACAGGGAACTATGGCTACACCTTC. Protein: CASSSWTGNYGYTF.

J is TRBJ1-2 and V is TRBV12-3 or TRBV12-4; D unclear. The CDR3 consists of 13 residues. V was cut by 1 base and J by 6 bases, with 9 bases left in between. The CDR3 loop is CASSLVVGHGYTF. The CDR3 DNA reads as TGTGCCAGCAGTTTAGTGGTAGGGCATGGCTACACCTTC.

The table lists this clonotype with a few counts. A much larger clone lies a single base off, so this may be a read error. Since no conserved phenylalanine or tryptophan closes the CDR3, a read error is the likely cause. This chain connects TRBV7-2 to TRBJ1-2; D ambiguous. The germline gives CDR1 SGHTA, CDR2 FQGNSA. This CDR3 comprises 14 residues. Trimming removed 1 base at V and 3 bases at J, with 9 bases between. The CDR3 region has the DNA TGTGCCAGCAGCTTAGTATCGGGGTACTATGGCTACACCCTC. This gives the protein CASSLVSGYYGYTL.

This clonotype showed up many times. The chain has TRBV5-1 and TRBJ1-2; 9 bases match TRBD1. The V segment lost 5 bases and the J segment 2 bases; nucleotides outside the gene matches: 4. Germline V gene data show CDR1 as SGHRS and CDR2 as YFSETQ. The CDR3 loop spans 14 amino acids. CDR3 sequence reads: CASRIGTGNYGYTF. DNA for the CDR3: TGCGCCAGCAGAATAGGGACAGGGAACTATGGCTACACCTTC.

This clonotype was picked up many times. This chain connects TRBV7-2 to TRBJ2-5; weak D call: TRBD1 (6 bases). Germline V gene sequence: CDR1 SGHTA, CDR2 FQGNSA. Trimming left V 2 bases short and J 5 bases short, with 9 bases between. This CDR3 region has 13 residues. CDR3 bases: TGTGCCAGCAGCTTAAACAGGGACGAGACCCAGTACTTC. It translates to CASSLNRDETQYF.

This clonotype was picked up many times. The gene calls are TRBV15 and TRBJ2-3; D remains unclear. Trimming took off 1 base at V and 0 bases at J, with 5 bases between the two ends. Germline-derived CDR1 and CDR2 are LNHNV and YYDKDF (reference sequence). The CDR3 sequence is 14 residues long. CDR3 DNA sequence: TGTGCCACCAGCAGAGGTACTAGCACAGATACGCAGTATTTT. Residues: CATSRGTSTDTQYF.

This clonotype was seen a few times. A read error may explain this, as a much larger clone is one base away. The chain employs TRBV9 and TRBJ1-5, with 7 bases aligning to TRBD1. CDR3 size: 15 residues. Germline V gene sequence: CDR1 SGDLS, CDR2 YYNGEE. The CDR3 DNA reads as TGTGCCAGCAGCGTAGGACAGGGTGGTAATCAGCCCCCGCATTTT. Translation gives CASSVGQGGNQPPHF.

This clonotype was counted only a few times. The chain couples TRBV5-8 to TRBJ2-7; D could derive from TRBD1 or TRBD2 (7 bases each). V was pared by 4 bases and J by 6 bases, with 14 bases between. The CDR3 sequence is 13 residues long. The V gene's germline CDR1 is SGHTS and CDR2 YDEGEE. In nucleotides, the CDR3 is TGTGCCAGCAGCCCGACAGGGAGGGTCGAGCAGTACTTC. It is translated as CASSPTGRVEQYF.

This clonotype was observed many times. The chain uses TRBV3-1 and TRBJ1-6; D is unresolved. The CDR3 covers 12 residues. Germline CDR1 and CDR2: LGHDT and YNNKEL (reference sequence). The ends were cut back, 4 bases at V and 7 bases at J, with 5 bases in the middle. The CDR3: CASSRPNSPLHF. The DNA of the CDR3 is TGTGCCAGCAGCCGCCCGAATTCACCCCTCCACTTT.

This clonotype was observed at least ten times. The genes are TRBV30 and TRBJ1-5; D gene ambiguous. V shed 1 base and J shed 6 bases, with 16 bases lying between them. Germline lookup yields CDR1 GTSNPN and CDR2 SVGIG (reference sequence). This CDR3 contains 15 residues. The CDR3 DNA sequence: TGTGCCTGGAGTGGGGGAGACGGGGTAGGTCAGCCCCAGCATTTT. This codes for CAWSGGDGVGQPQHF.

This clonotype turned up a few times. A much larger clonotype is one base distant, so this may be a read error. This CDR3 is missing its conserved last phenylalanine or tryptophan, likely due to a read error. V is TRBV9 and J is TRBJ1-2; no firm D call. Between the trimmed V and J ends, which lost 3 bases and 3 bases, there was a span of 9 bases. The CDR3 length is 13 residues. Germline-derived CDR1 and CDR2 are SGDLS and YYNGEE. The CDR3 region is CASSAQSYYGYTS. The CDR3 nucleotides are TGTGCCAGCAGCGCCCAGTCCTACTATGGCTACACCTCC.

A word on this clonotype: Given a much more abundant clone one base away, this may be a read error. The chain has TRBV6-6 and TRBJ2-5; TRBD1 might be the D (5 bases). The germline V gene encodes CDR1 MNHNY and CDR2 SVGAGI (reference sequence). The CDR3 loop spans 19 amino acids. V was clipped by 5 bases and J by 0 bases, with 25 bases between them. CDR3 nucleotides: TGTGCCAGCAGTCATCGTGTAGGGGATATAGAAACGTACCAAGAGACCCAGTACTTC. The encoded protein is CASSHRVGDIETYQETQYF.